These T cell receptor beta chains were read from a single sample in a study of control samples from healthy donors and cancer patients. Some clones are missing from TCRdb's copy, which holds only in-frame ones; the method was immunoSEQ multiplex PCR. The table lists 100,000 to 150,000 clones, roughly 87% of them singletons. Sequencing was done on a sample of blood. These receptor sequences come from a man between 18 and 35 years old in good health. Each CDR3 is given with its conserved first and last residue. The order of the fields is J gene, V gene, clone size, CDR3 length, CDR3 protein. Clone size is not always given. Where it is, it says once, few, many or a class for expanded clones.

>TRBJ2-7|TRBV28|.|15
CASSLSGRKYYEQYF
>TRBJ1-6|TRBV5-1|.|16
CASSPEGARSNSPLHF
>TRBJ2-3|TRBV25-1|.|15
CASSESRARADTQYF
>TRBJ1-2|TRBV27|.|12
CASSLAGYGYTF
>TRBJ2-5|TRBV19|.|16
CASSPSGTGGPETQYF
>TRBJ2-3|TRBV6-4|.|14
CASSVGQEHNTQYF
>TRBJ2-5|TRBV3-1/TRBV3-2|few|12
CASSQSVRTQYF
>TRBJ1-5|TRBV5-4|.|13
CASSYDPNQPQHF
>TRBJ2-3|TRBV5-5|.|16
CASRLQSQVRGDTQYF
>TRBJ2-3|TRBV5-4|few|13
CASSTTSADTQYF
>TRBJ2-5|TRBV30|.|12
CAWSGARETQYF
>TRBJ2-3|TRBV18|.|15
CASSTTSGSRNTQYF
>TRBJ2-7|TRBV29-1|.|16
CSVERTGTSGSYEQYF
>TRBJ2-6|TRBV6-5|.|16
CASSYSSGSGANVLTF
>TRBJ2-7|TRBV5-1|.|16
CASRSRTAGSSYEQYF
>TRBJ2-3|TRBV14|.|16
CASSPSRTGLPDTQYF
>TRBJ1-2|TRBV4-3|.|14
CASSPDTDNYGYTF
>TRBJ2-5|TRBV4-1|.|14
CASSHLVAQETQYF
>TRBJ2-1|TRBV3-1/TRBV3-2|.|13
CASSQGSGDKQFF
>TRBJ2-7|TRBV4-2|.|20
CASSPGERAGVGARGYEQYF
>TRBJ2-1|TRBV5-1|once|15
CASSLVAGGEAEQFF
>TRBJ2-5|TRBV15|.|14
CATSRVELQETQYF
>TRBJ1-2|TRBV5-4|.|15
CASSFAGQGNYGYTF
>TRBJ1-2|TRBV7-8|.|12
CASSPNNYGYTF
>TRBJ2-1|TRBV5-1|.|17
CASSILSVGGPGNEQFF
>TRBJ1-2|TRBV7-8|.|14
CASSHRGLSRGYTF
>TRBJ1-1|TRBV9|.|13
CASSPRWDTEAFF
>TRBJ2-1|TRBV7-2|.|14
CASSLRGAKAEQFF
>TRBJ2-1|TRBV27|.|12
CASSRTYNEQFF
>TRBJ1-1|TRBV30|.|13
CAWDPAGGTEAFF
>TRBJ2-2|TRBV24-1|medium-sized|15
CATRPSESNTGELFF
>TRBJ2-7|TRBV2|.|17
CASKRTSGSDSSYEQYF
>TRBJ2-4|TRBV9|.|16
CASSPSGVLAKNIQYF
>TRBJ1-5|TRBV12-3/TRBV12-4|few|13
CASSLGVGQPQHF
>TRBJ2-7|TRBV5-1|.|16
CASSSTTSGRWNEQYF
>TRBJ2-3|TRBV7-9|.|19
CASPTLRGPGAFGTDTQYF
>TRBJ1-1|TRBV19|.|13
CASRYRGNTEAFF
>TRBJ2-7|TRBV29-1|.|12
CSTQDREYEQYF
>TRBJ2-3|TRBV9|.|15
CASSIRQGGTDTQYF
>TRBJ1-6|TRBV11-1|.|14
CASSLAGQRSPLHF
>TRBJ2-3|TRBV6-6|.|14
CASSYMTSLDTQYF
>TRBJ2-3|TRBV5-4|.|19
CASSFPLPGARASTDTQYF
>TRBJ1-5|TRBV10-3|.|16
CAISERDTGRGQPQHF
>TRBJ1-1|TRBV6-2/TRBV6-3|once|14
CASSYGGGSTEAFF
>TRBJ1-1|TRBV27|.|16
CASSWGRGRGSTEAFF
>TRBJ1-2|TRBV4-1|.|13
CASSQDRYYGYTF
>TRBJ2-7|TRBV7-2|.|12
CASSFPGSEQYF
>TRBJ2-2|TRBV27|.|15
CASSFGGASTGELFF
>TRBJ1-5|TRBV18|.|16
CASSPDRGGLNQPQHF
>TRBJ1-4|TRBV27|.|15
CATRRRGATNEKLFF
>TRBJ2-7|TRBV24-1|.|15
CATSDGQLSSYEQYF
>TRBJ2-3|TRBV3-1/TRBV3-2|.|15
CASSQDRGQIDTQYF
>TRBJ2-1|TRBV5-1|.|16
CASSGTGTGPNNEQFF